Shown below are 8 T cell receptor beta chains from a single sample sequenced in a study of cytomegalovirus exposure and HLA in healthy donors. It was with 60 Vbeta and 13 Jbeta primers that the PCR ran. Clones were read by immunoSEQ multiplex PCR, and TCRdb kept only the in-frame ones, dropping some. This sample has over 100,000 clones; about 8.5% occur once, and the top ten carry 5.5%. Sequenced sample: PBMCs. These receptors were taken from a man aged 40-50 years in good health and CMV-seronegative.

The gene calls are TRBV4-2 and TRBJ1-4; the D gene is possibly TRBD1 (5 bases). The ends were cut back, 0 bases at V and 10 bases at J, with 18 bases in the middle. This CDR3 contains 16 residues. Germline loops: CDR1 LGHNA, CDR2 YNFKEQ. The CDR3 region has the DNA TGTGCCAGCAGCCAAGATAGCGGAGCAGGGAACCGAAAACTGTTTTTT. This gives the protein CASSQDSGAGNRKLFF.

CDR3 coding DNA: TGTGCCAGCAGCTTAGGGACTAGCGGGGTCTACGAGCAGTACTTC. It yields the protein CASSLGTSGVYEQYF. The genes are TRBV7-2 and TRBJ2-7; TRBD2 agrees at 12 bases. Per germline, CDR1 SGHTA and CDR2 FQGNSA. This CDR3 region has 15 residues. The ends lost 1 base at V and 3 bases at J; junction bases unmatched: 1.

This clone showed up just a few times. The chain uses TRBV4-1 and TRBJ2-2; TRBD2 matches at 7 bases. This CDR3 spans 17 amino acids. J was trimmed by 1 base and V by 8 bases; bases with no gene match: 13. Looked up from germline, CDR1 is MGHRA and CDR2 is YSYEKL. The CDR3 region is CASGPPSSGENTGELFF. The CDR3 DNA reads as TGCGCCAGCGGGCCCCCCAGCAGCGGGGAGAACACCGGGGAGCTGTTTTTT.

This clone was counted a few times. This chain joins TRBV7-9 and TRBJ2-5; the D gene is possibly TRBD1 (6 bases). Trimming stripped 8 bases from V and 1 base from J, with 11 bases between. The CDR3 consists of 13 residues. Germline CDR1 SEHNR, CDR2 FQNEAQ (reference sequence). The CDR3 DNA reads as TGTGCCAGCCGTGGGACACCCCAAGAGACCCAGTACTTC. The encoded protein is CASRGTPQETQYF.

V is TRBV5-6 and J is TRBJ2-7; D ambiguous. Trimming stripped 1 base from V and 1 base from J, with 12 bases between. The CDR3 is 15 amino acids. Per germline, CDR1 SGHDT and CDR2 YYEEEE. As DNA, the CDR3 is TGTGCCAGCAGCTTGTACACCATATTTTCCTACGAGCAGTACTTC. Translation gives CASSLYTIFSYEQYF.

V is TRBV5-1 and J is TRBJ2-2; 10 nucleotides line up with TRBD1. CDR3 length equals 14 residues. Germline V gene data show CDR1 as SGHRS and CDR2 as YFSETQ. V dropped 3 bases and J dropped 6; count of bases not matched to a gene: 2. The CDR3 bases are TGCGCCAGCAGCTGGGACAGGGGAGCCGGGGAGCTGTTTTTT. This encodes CASSWDRGAGELFF.

This clone was recorded a few times. The J gene is TRBJ2-3, the V gene TRBV7-8, with 12 bases aligning to TRBD2. Germline V gives CDR1 SGHVS, CDR2 FQNEAQ. V was pared by 5 bases and J by 3 bases, with 3 bases of the junction left unmatched. This CDR3 has 15 residues. CDR3 bases: TGTGCCAGCAGCAAGACTAGCGGGGGAACAGATACGCAGTATTTT. It yields the protein CASSKTSGGTDTQYF.

This clone turned up a few times. V gene TRBV19 combines with J gene TRBJ1-4, with 7 bases matching TRBD1. Losses at the gene ends were 6 bases for V and 5 bases for J; bases not matched to a gene: 9. Germline loops: CDR1 LNHDA, CDR2 SQIVND (reference sequence). The CDR3 is made up of 15 amino acids. The CDR3 spells CASSGLGQINEKLFF. In DNA, the CDR3 is TGTGCCAGTAGCGGCCTGGGACAGATCAATGAAAAACTGTTTTTT.